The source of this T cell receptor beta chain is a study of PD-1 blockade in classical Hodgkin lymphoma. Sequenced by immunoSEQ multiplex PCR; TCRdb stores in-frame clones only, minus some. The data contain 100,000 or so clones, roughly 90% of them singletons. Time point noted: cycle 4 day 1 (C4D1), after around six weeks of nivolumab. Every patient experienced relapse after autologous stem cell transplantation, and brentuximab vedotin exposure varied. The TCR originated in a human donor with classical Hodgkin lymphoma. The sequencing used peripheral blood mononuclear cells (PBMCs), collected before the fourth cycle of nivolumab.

This CDR3 is CASLKGRGSYEQYF. The DNA of the CDR3 is TGTGCCAGTCTAAAGGGGAGAGGGTCCTACGAGCAGTACTTC. V gene TRBV6-5 combines with J gene TRBJ2-7, with D perhaps given as TRBD1 or TRBD2 (5 bases each). The ends were cut back, 9 bases at V and 1 base at J, with 16 bases in the middle. CDR1 is MNHEY and CDR2 is SVGAGI in the germline V gene. The CDR3 runs to 14 residues.